The sequence of this T cell receptor (beta chain) was determined in a study of OX40 agonist ivuxolimab in advanced cancers. The CDR3 runs 15 residues. Germline-derived CDR1 and CDR2 are SGHNT and YENEEA. Trimming shortened V by 5 bases and J by 0 bases, and 11 bases separated the two germline ends. Clones were sequenced by immunoSEQ multiplex PCR, and TCRdb holds only the in-frame ones, with some missing. The profile shows tens of thousands of clones, roughly 83% of them singletons. This clonotype was sampled from an adult with an advanced solid tumor such as melanoma, head and neck, liver or kidney cancer. The input for sequencing was CD4+ or CD8+ T cells sorted from blood, taken in a trial of the OX40 agonist ivuxolimab. The V gene is TRBV11-3, the J gene TRBJ1-5; D uncertain. The CDR3 DNA follows: TGTGCCAGCAGCGACTATTTCATTAGCAATCAGCCCCAGCATTTT. Protein: CASSDYFISNQPQHF.